These T cell receptor beta chains were read from a single sample in a study of follicular helper T cells after annual influenza vaccination. The protocol was immunoSEQ multiplex PCR, while the TCRdb copy is restricted to in-frame clones and leaves out a portion. The profile covers more than 10,000 clones, with more than 65% appearing a single time and over 0.7% taken by the ten largest. The sample here was CXCR5- memory CD4+ T cells sorted from blood, taken on the day of influenza vaccination. These receptors were taken from an adult who received the influenza vaccine. CDR3s include the opening cysteine and the closing phenylalanine or tryptophan. D genes are given only for firm matches. Some rows have no size entry. The others give once, few or many, or a class for an expanded clone.

>TRBV7-3|TRBD1|TRBJ2-2|15|-
TGTGCCAGCAGCCTCCAGGGGGCAGGCACCGGGGAGCTGTTTTTT
CASSLQGAGTGELFF
>TRBV7-2|-|TRBJ2-7|16|-
TGTGCCAGCAGCTTAAGCGATAGCGAGCCCTCCTACGAGCAGTACTTC
CASSLSDSEPSYEQYF
>TRBV7-2|TRBD1|TRBJ2-7|15|-
TGTGCCAGCACCACCCAGGGGGCAGGCCCTGGGGAGCAGTACTTC
CASTTQGAGPGEQYF
>TRBV30|-|TRBJ2-7|13|once
TGTGCCTGGAGTTCAGGGGTTGGTCACGAGCAGTACTTC
CAWSSGVGHEQYF
>TRBV7-2|-|TRBJ1-2|14|-
TGTGCCAGCAGCCATTCTCGTCAGAACTATGGCTACACCTTC
CASSHSRQNYGYTF
>TRBV5-4|-|TRBJ2-1|17|-
TGTGCCAGCAGCTCATCAGGGGGGTCAAGCTCCTACAATGAGCAGTTCTTC
CASSSSGGSSSYNEQFF
>TRBV18|-|TRBJ2-7|13|-
TGTGCCAGCTCCCCAACTAGCAGAGGGGAGCAGTACTTC
CASSPTSRGEQYF
>TRBV18|TRBD2|TRBJ2-1|15|once
TGTGCCAGCTCACCATACGGGACTAGCGGGCAGGAGCAGTTCTTC
CASSPYGTSGQEQFF
>TRBV18|-|TRBJ2-2|16|-
TGTGCCAGCTCACCGGGGGGGCAGTCGAACACCGGGGAGCTGTTTTTT
CASSPGGQSNTGELFF
>TRBV7-2|-|TRBJ2-5|16|-
TGTGCCAGCAGCCTGGAGGTTTGGGCGAACCAAGAGACCCAGTACTTC
CASSLEVWANQETQYF
>TRBV6-1|TRBD2|TRBJ2-5|14|-
TGTGCCAGCGGGACTAGCGAAAGCGTAGAGACCCAGTACTTC
CASGTSESVETQYF
>TRBV7-2|-|TRBJ1-2|17|-
TGTGCCAGCAGTTTAAACACTCTCCGGGGCCCCCTCTATGGCTACACCTTC
CASSLNTLRGPLYGYTF
>TRBV6-6|-|TRBJ2-5|14|-
TGTGCCAGCGCTGCCAGGGGGGTGGAAGAGACCCAGTACTTC
CASAARGVEETQYF
>TRBV7-8|TRBD1|TRBJ2-7|14|-
TGTGCCAGCGGCGTGGGACAGGAGCTTTACGAGCAGTACTTC
CASGVGQELYEQYF
>TRBV18|TRBD1|TRBJ1-2|14|few
TGTGCCAGCTCACCTGGACAGGGGGACTATGGCTACACCTTC
CASSPGQGDYGYTF
>TRBV19|-|TRBJ1-2|14|-
TGTGCCAGTAGTATCGTTACAGGCCCTTATGGCTACACCTTC
CASSIVTGPYGYTF
>TRBV12-5|TRBD1|TRBJ2-3|16|-
TGTGCTAGTGGTTTAGAGGGACAGGGGGCGCGAGATACGCAGTATTTT
CASGLEGQGARDTQYF
>TRBV4-3|-|TRBJ1-3|16|-
TGCGCCAGCAGCCAAGATTACTCCCTCTCTGGAAACACCATATATTTT
CASSQDYSLSGNTIYF
>TRBV5-1|TRBD2|TRBJ2-1|19|-
TGCGCCAGCAGCTTGGTAGGGCAGGGCGGTAGCGGGGGTTACAATGAGCAGTTCTTC
CASSLVGQGGSGGYNEQFF
>TRBV6-4|-|TRBJ2-1|15|-
TGTGCCAGCAGTGTAAACCCTAGCTCCTACAATGAGCAGTTCTTC
CASSVNPSSYNEQFF
>TRBV7-2|TRBD1|TRBJ1-1|13|-
TGTGCCAGCAGACCGACAGGGGCCGCTGAAGCTTTCTTT
CASRPTGAAEAFF
>TRBV5-1|TRBD1|TRBJ2-7|16|-
TGCGCCAGCAGCAGGGGACAGGGGCGAATCAACTACGAGCAGTACTTC
CASSRGQGRINYEQYF
>TRBV19|-|TRBJ1-6|13|-
TGTGCCAGTAGTATAAGCTGGGATTCACCCCTCCACTTT
CASSISWDSPLHF
>TRBV9|-|TRBJ1-1|16|-
TGTGCCAGCAGCGTAGCTCCGGGAAGGATGAACACTGAAGCTTTCTTT
CASSVAPGRMNTEAFF
>TRBV7-2|-|TRBJ2-7|12|-
TGTGCCAGCAGCTCACAGGCCTACGAGCAGTACTTC
CASSSQAYEQYF
>TRBV21-1|-|TRBJ2-1|14|-
TGTGCCAGCAGCAAATTCAGCGAACCCAATGAGCAGTTCTTC
CASSKFSEPNEQFF
>TRBV28|-|TRBJ2-2|17|-
TGTGCCAGCAGTTTAATCCCGTGGGAGGGGGCCACCGGGGAGCTGTTTTTT
CASSLIPWEGATGELFF